This T cell receptor beta chain was retrieved from a study of cytomegalovirus exposure and HLA in healthy donors. Assay used: immunoSEQ multiplex PCR; TCRdb lists only in-frame clones, some missing. Of 150,000 to 200,000 clones listed, approximately 81% are singletons. Whole-study results and caveats: In the 95 to 150 validation repertoires, 94% of cluster scores exceeded 0, per a later analysis. Cytomegalovirus-associated status was assigned to about 160 TCR beta chains. It was reported that the classifier diagnosed cytomegalovirus status with high specificity and sensitivity in both the original and validation cohorts.

The germline V and J ends were trimmed by 2 bases and 5 bases, with 11 bases remaining between them. Germline CDR1 reads KGHSH; CDR2 reads LQKENI. CDR3 size: 14 residues. Concerning this clone itself: Its specificity is not known.

The chain links TRBV18 to TRBJ2-3, with D perhaps matching TRBD1 (5 bases). The source material was PBMCs. The sequence was obtained from a man aged 30 to 45 in good health and CMV-seropositive. The CDR3 DNA follows: TGTGCCAGCTCACCAGATAACAGGCAAGATACGCAGTATTTT. It codes for CASSPDNRQDTQYF.